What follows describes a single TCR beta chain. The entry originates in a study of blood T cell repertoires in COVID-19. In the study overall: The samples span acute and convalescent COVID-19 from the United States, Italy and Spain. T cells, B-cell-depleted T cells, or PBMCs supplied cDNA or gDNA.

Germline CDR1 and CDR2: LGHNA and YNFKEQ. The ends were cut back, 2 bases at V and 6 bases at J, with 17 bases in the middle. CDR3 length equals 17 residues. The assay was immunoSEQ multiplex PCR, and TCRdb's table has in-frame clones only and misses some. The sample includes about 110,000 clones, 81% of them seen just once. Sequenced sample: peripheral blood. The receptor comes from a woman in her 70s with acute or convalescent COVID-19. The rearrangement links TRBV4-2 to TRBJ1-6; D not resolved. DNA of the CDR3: TGTGCCAGCAGCCAAATTTTAGAGGTCGGAGTTAATTCACCCCTCCACTTT. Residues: CASSQILEVGVNSPLHF.